The rows below give T cell receptor beta chains drawn from one sample of a study of brain T cells in children with intractable seizures. The table came from immunoSEQ multiplex PCR; TCRdb's copy has only in-frame clones and leaves some out. Of around 100,000 clones detected, approximately 94% appear once; the ten largest clones hold about 4%. The material sequenced was peripheral blood, taken at surgery. These receptors were taken from a boy in the first two years of life with hemimegalencephaly and intractable seizures. Both conserved end residues are part of each CDR3. A D gene is named only where the DNA matches it firmly. The size field is filled for only some rows; it gives once, few, many or a size class.

abundance	d_gene	v_gene	j_gene	CDR3aa	CDR3nt
NA	TRBD1	TRBV5-1	TRBJ1-1	CASSLGSDYRGEAFF	TGCGCCAGCAGCTTGGGGAGCGATTACAGGGGTGAAGCTTTCTTT
NA	TRBD2	TRBV9	TRBJ2-1	CASSGTSGRAGLSYNEQFF	TGTGCCAGCAGCGGAACTAGCGGGAGGGCCGGCCTCTCCTACAATGAGCAGTTCTTC
NA	NA	TRBV11-2	TRBJ2-7	CASTPWGLARKSLYEQYF	TGTGCCAGCACCCCCTGGGGGCTAGCGAGAAAGTCCCTATACGAGCAGTACTTC
NA	NA	TRBV5-6	TRBJ1-2	CASSLGGYGYTF	TGTGCCAGCAGCTTGGGGGGGTATGGCTACACCTTC
once	TRBD2	TRBV7-2	TRBJ2-7	CASSPGLAGYEQYF	TGTGCCAGCAGCCCAGGACTAGCGGGGTACGAGCAGTACTTC
NA	NA	TRBV30	TRBJ2-3	CAWRAASVDTQYF	TGTGCCTGGAGAGCCGCTAGCGTGGATACGCAGTATTTT
NA	TRBD1	TRBV4-1	TRBJ2-7	CASSQVGPKSGGFSEQYF	TGCGCCAGCAGCCAAGTGGGTCCCAAGTCAGGGGGCTTTAGCGAGCAGTACTTC
few	NA	TRBV2	TRBJ1-3	CASSDRRAPGNTIYF	TGTGCCAGCAGTGACCGTAGAGCACCTGGAAACACCATATATTTT
NA	TRBD2	TRBV27	TRBJ2-7	CASSFVAGGPYEQYF	TGTGCCAGCAGTTTCGTAGCGGGAGGGCCGTACGAGCAGTACTTC
NA	TRBD2	TRBV5-1	TRBJ2-7	CASSLVGGGAYEQYF	TGCGCCAGCAGCTTGGTTGGGGGAGGGGCCTACGAGCAGTACTTC
NA	NA	TRBV30	TRBJ1-6	CAWSVNRAYNSPLHF	TGTGCCTGGAGTGTTAATCGAGCCTATAATTCACCCCTCCACTTT
NA	NA	TRBV21-1	TRBJ2-4	CASSNEGLAKNIQYF	TGTGCCAGCAGCAATGAGGGACTAGCCAAAAACATTCAGTACTTC
NA	TRBD1	TRBV7-8	TRBJ2-3	CASSLDRVADTQYF	TGTGCCAGCAGCCTGGACAGGGTGGCAGATACGCAGTATTTT
NA	NA	TRBV4-3	TRBJ2-3	CASSARPRPWNTQYF	TGCGCCAGCAGCGCCCGCCCTCGCCCTTGGAATACGCAGTATTTT
NA	TRBD2	TRBV7-4	TRBJ2-1	CASSLALAGYYEQFF	TGTGCCAGCAGCTTAGCGCTAGCGGGATATTATGAGCAGTTCTTC
NA	NA	TRBV6-2/TRBV6-3	TRBJ2-1	CASSYGWERRTNEQFF	TGTGCCAGCAGTTATGGGTGGGAGCGGCGCACTAATGAGCAGTTCTTC
once	TRBD2	TRBV7-4	TRBJ2-1	CASSLVRSRGTSGRARNEQFF	TGTGCCAGCAGCTTAGTCCGGAGCAGAGGGACTAGCGGGAGGGCCCGCAATGAGCAGTTCTTC
NA	NA	TRBV11-2	TRBJ1-6	CASSFSSPLHF	TGTGCCAGCAGCTTTTCATCACCCCTCCACTTT
once	NA	TRBV27	TRBJ1-1	CASSTIARGDQAFF	TGTGCCAGCAGTACCATAGCCCGGGGGGATCAAGCTTTCTTT
once	NA	TRBV10-1	TRBJ2-4	CASSPRRVGNSQYF	TGCGCCAGCAGCCCACGTAGGGTCGGTAACTCTCAGTACTTC
NA	TRBD2	TRBV30	TRBJ2-7	CAWSPGLAGLHQYF	TGTGCCTGGAGTCCGGGACTAGCGGGACTCCACCAGTACTTC
NA	TRBD2	TRBV4-3	TRBJ2-3	CASSRSSGSSTDTQYF	TGCGCCAGCAGCCGGTCTAGCGGGAGTAGCACAGATACGCAGTATTTT
NA	NA	TRBV19	TRBJ2-1	CASRNWGLADNEQFF	TGTGCCAGTAGAAACTGGGGGCTAGCGGACAATGAGCAGTTCTTC
NA	NA	TRBV9	TRBJ1-4	CASSPSGRNEKLFF	TGTGCCAGCAGCCCGAGCGGGAGAAATGAAAAACTGTTTTTT
NA	TRBD2	TRBV19	TRBJ2-5	CASAGGETQYF	TGTGCCAGTGCGGGAGGGGAGACCCAGTACTTC
NA	NA	TRBV7-9	TRBJ2-7	CASSLGVYSYEQYF	TGTGCCAGCAGCTTGGGGGTTTATTCCTACGAGCAGTACTTC
NA	NA	TRBV7-2	TRBJ2-1	CASSRRDFSYNEQFF	TGTGCCAGCAGCCGCCGGGACTTCTCCTACAATGAGCAGTTCTTC
NA	NA	TRBV28	TRBJ2-3	CASSTDASGTDTQYF	TGTGCCAGCAGCACTGACGCCTCGGGCACAGATACGCAGTATTTT
NA	TRBD2	TRBV7-3	TRBJ2-3	CASSLSGSGTDTQYF	TGTGCCAGCAGCTTAAGCGGGAGTGGCACAGATACGCAGTATTTT
NA	NA	TRBV19	TRBJ1-3	CASNNGGRTLSGNTIYF	TGTGCCAGTAATAACGGAGGACGGACGCTCTCTGGAAACACCATATATTTT
once	TRBD2	TRBV5-1	TRBJ2-3	CASSPTSELDTQYF	TGCGCCAGCAGCCCTACTAGCGAGTTGGATACGCAGTATTTT
NA	TRBD1	TRBV2	TRBJ2-7	CASSLQGGTYEQYF	TGTGCCAGCAGCCTACAGGGGGGAACCTACGAGCAGTACTTC
NA	NA	TRBV3-1/TRBV3-2	TRBJ1-1	CASSQGPMNTEAFF	TGTGCCAGCAGCCAGGGACCCATGAACACTGAAGCTTTCTTT
NA	TRBD2	TRBV18	TRBJ2-2	CASSPLLASGELFF	TGTGCCAGCTCACCATTACTAGCGTCCGGGGAGCTGTTTTTT
NA	NA	TRBV11-1	TRBJ2-1	CASSHSAWAGPNEQFF	TGTGCCAGCAGTCACTCTGCTTGGGCAGGGCCCAATGAGCAGTTCTTC
NA	TRBD2	TRBV6-1	TRBJ2-5	CASSEGGSGRRWETQYF	TGTGCCAGCAGTGAAGGTGGTAGCGGGAGGCGGTGGGAGACCCAGTACTTC
NA	NA	TRBV4-3	TRBJ2-1	CASSQVELRSPEQFF	TGCGCCAGCAGCCAAGTCGAGCTACGAAGTCCTGAGCAGTTCTTC